A single sample gave rise to the 13 T cell receptor beta chains below, sequenced in a study of blood T cells in healthy people across ages. Sample-barcoded 5' priming and a J-beta primer mix drove a second PCR of roughly 7 to 11 cycles. Using its own MiXCR run on the 5' RACE reads, TCRdb lists one record per CDR3 protein. This table holds 1,500,000 or so distinct CDR3 sequences, approximately 59% found once. Sequences were obtained from blood. These receptors originate from a man younger than 35 in good health.

The sample holds a few counts of this clonotype. This chain links TRBV4-3 with TRBJ2-5; a possible D gene is TRBD1 (5 bases). The germline gives CDR1 LGHNA, CDR2 YSLEER. The V gene lost 4 bases and the J gene lost 2 bases, with 8 bases spanning the gap. The length of the CDR3 is 13 residues. For the CDR3, the DNA is TGCGCCAGCAGCCGACAGCAACAAGAGACCCAGTACTTC. This sequence encodes CASSRQQQETQYF.

The chain combines TRBV5-1 with TRBJ2-3; either TRBD1 or TRBD2 may supply D (5 bases each). This CDR3 is 13 amino acids long. CDR1 is SGHRS and CDR2 is YFSETQ in the germline V gene. Trimming pared 6 bases from V and 1 base from J, leaving 9 bases between. The DNA of the CDR3 is TGCGCCAGCACCGGGGCCCGCACAGATACGCAGTATTTT. Its translation is CASTGARTDTQYF. Full variable domain (rest looked up from reference TRBV5-1 and TRBJ2-3): KAGVTQTPRYLIKTRGQQVTLSCSPISGHRSVSWYQQTPGQGLQFLFEYFSETQRNKGNFPGRFSGRQFSNSRSEMNVSTLELGDSALYLCASTGARTDTQYFGPGTRLTVL.

The chain combines TRBV6-5 with TRBJ2-7, with TRBD1 as a possible D gene (5 bases). The DNA end is more similar to TRBJ2-5, so the J call may be wrong. The germline gives CDR1 MNHEY, CDR2 SVGAGI. This CDR3 comprises 14 residues. The CDR3 DNA follows: TGTGCCAGCAGTTACGTCCAGGGCCAAGAGACCCAGTACTTC. As protein: CASSYVQGQETQYF.

There are a few counts of this clonotype. This chain links TRBV7-9 with TRBJ2-7; no clear D gene. Germline CDR1 is SEHNR and CDR2 is FQNEAQ (reference sequence). With 1 base removed from V and 11 bases from J, the gap between germline ends came to 12 bases. CDR3 length: 12 amino acids. The CDR3 sequence: CASSLGPFGKYF. The CDR3 region has the DNA TGTGCCAGCAGCTTAGGCCCTTTTGGAAAGTACTTC.

The chain recombines TRBV2 with TRBJ2-5; TRBD2 matches at 8 bases. V lost 4 bases, J lost 11 bases, and 18 bases stayed unmatched. Germline-derived CDR1 and CDR2 are SNHLY and FYNNEI. The length of the CDR3 is 16 residues. Here the CDR3 reads CASSVTGTRRRNEQYF. DNA of the CDR3: TGTGCCAGCAGTGTCACCGGGACTAGGAGGCGCAATGAGCAGTACTTC.

This clonotype was found many times. The chain recombines TRBV10-3 with TRBJ2-3; 9 bases map to TRBD2. V lost 0 bases and J lost 10; bases outside the gene matches: 8. The CDR3 consists of 15 residues. The germline V gene encodes CDR1 ENHRY and CDR2 SYGVKD. The DNA for the CDR3 is TGTGCCATCAGTGAGTCCGGCGGGGGGGCCCTGGCGCAGTATTTT. Protein: CAISESGGGALAQYF.

V and J are TRBV9 and TRBJ1-2; TRBD1 matches at 8 bases. This CDR3 comprises 17 residues. The V segment lost 0 bases and the J segment 4 bases; nucleotides outside the gene matches: 11. The germline V gene has CDR1 SGDLS and CDR2 YYNGEE. The CDR3 DNA reads as TGTGCCAGCAGCGTAGATTCAAGACAGGGGCAAGGCTATGGCTACACCTTC. Encoded protein: CASSVDSRQGQGYGYTF.

This clonotype has a single count. V and J are TRBV14 and TRBJ1-2, with 7 bases fitting TRBD1. The V gene end was trimmed by 6 bases and the J gene end by 7 bases; junction bases not matched to a gene: 5. This CDR3 is 12 amino acids long. Germline loops: CDR1 SGHDN, CDR2 FVKESK. The CDR3 region is CASSQGVVGYTF. The DNA of the CDR3 is TGTGCCAGCAGTCAGGGGGTTGTTGGCTACACCTTC.

The chain is built from TRBV4-1 and TRBJ2-5, with 10 bases aligning to TRBD2. The J call is uncertain, as TRBJ2-7 better fits the DNA end. CDR3 length: 16 amino acids. The V gene's germline CDR1 is MGHRA and CDR2 YSYEKL. In nucleotides, the CDR3 is TGCGCCAGCAGCCAAGATTGGCCTAGCGGGGGTCACGAGCAGTACTTC. Residues: CASSQDWPSGGHEQYF.

This clonotype has more than one count but fewer than ten. The chain couples TRBV7-6 to TRBJ2-7, with TRBD2 matching over 9 bases. The length of the CDR3 is 14 residues. The V segment lost 0 bases and the J segment 6 bases; nucleotides outside the gene matches: 3. Germline V gene data show CDR1 as SGHVS and CDR2 as FNYEAQ. CDR3 protein: CASSLAGLAGEQYF. In DNA form, the CDR3 reads TGTGCCAGCAGCTTAGCGGGACTAGCTGGCGAGCAGTACTTC.

The chain couples TRBV20-1 to TRBJ2-3; 7 bases line up with TRBD2. The CDR3 runs to 14 residues. Unmatched junction bases numbered 8, after V lost 7 bases and J lost 1 base. CDR1 is DFQATT and CDR2 is SNEGSKA in the germline V gene (reference sequence). The chain's CDR3 is CSGEGRDGTDTQYF. For the CDR3, the DNA is TGCAGTGGCGAGGGGAGGGATGGCACAGATACGCAGTATTTT.

This clonotype was detected a few times. An end of the junction does not agree with germline; a read error may underlie this. The chain links TRBV20-1 to TRBJ2-4; TRBD1 matches at 7 bases. TRBJ2-7 explains the end of the DNA better; the J call may be wrong. The CDR3 is 13 amino acids. The germline V gene encodes CDR1 DFQATT and CDR2 SNEGSKA (reference sequence). Written as DNA, the CDR3 is TGCAGTGCCAGAGGGGGCCAAACCTACGAGCAGTACTTC. Translated, it gives CSARGGQTYEQYF.

This clonotype was seen more than once but under ten times. The J gene is TRBJ2-7, the V gene TRBV11-2, with 8 bases lining up with TRBD1. The CDR3 has 15 residues. Germline loops: CDR1 SGHAT, CDR2 FQNNGV. The V segment lost 4 bases and the J segment 5 bases; nucleotides outside the gene matches: 10. The DNA of the CDR3 is TGTGCCAGCAGCTCGACTAACAGGGGGAACAACGAGCAGTACTTC. As protein: CASSSTNRGNNEQYF.